This record looks at one T cell receptor beta chain sequence and its context. This sample is drawn from a study of blood T cell repertoires in COVID-19. Study background: The United States, Italy and Spain provided the acute and convalescent COVID-19 samples. T cells, B-cell-depleted T cells, or PBMCs provided the cDNA or gDNA that served as material.

Using immunoSEQ multiplex PCR, the repertoire was profiled, and TCRdb retains in-frame clones only, with some absent. Among under 75,000 clones, approximately 92% were seen once, and the ten largest hold around 4.6%. The specimen sequenced was peripheral blood. The sequence was collected from a man in his fifties with active COVID-19.

CDR3 nucleotide sequence: TGTGCCAGCAGCGTAGATCAAGCAAACTATGGCTACACCTTC. It encodes CASSVDQANYGYTF. This chain connects TRBV9 to TRBJ1-2; D remains ambiguous. The CDR3 is 14 amino acids. Trimming cost V 0 bases and J 2 bases, with 8 bases left between them. Germline V lookup: CDR1 SGDLS, CDR2 YYNGEE.